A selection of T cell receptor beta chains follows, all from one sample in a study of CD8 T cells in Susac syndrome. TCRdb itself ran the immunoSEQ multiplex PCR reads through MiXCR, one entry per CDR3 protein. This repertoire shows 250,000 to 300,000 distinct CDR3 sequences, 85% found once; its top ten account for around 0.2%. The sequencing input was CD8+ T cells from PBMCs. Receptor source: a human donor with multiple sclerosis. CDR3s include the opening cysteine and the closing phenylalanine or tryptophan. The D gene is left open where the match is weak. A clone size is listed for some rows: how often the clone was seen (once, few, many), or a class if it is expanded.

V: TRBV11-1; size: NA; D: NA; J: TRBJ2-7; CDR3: CASSLERDPNYEQYF; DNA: TGTGCCAGCAGCCTAGAACGGGACCCTAACTACGAGCAGTACTTC
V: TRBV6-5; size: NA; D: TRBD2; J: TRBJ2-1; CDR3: CASSYFGLAGRRLNEQFF; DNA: TGTGCCAGCAGTTACTTTGGACTAGCGGGAAGAAGGTTAAATGAGCAGTTCTTC
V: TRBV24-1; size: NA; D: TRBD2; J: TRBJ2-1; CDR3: CATSDVAGEDNEQFF; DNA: TGTGCCACCAGTGATGTAGCGGGAGAAGACAATGAGCAGTTCTTC
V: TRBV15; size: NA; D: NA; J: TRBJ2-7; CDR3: CATSTLYEQYF; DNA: TGTGCCACCAGCACCCTCTACGAGCAGTACTTC
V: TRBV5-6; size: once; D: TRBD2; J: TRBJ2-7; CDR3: CASSLEPRENYEQYF; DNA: TGTGCCAGCAGCTTGGAGCCGCGGGAGAACTACGAGCAGTACTTC
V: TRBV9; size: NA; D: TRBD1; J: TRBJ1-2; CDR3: CASSQNRDRMRGYTF; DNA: TGTGCCAGCAGTCAAAACCGGGACAGAATGAGGGGCTACACCTTC
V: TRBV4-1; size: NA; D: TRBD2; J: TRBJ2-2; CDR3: CASSHIASSGRAFRELFF; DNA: TGCGCCAGCAGCCATATTGCATCTAGCGGGAGGGCCTTTAGGGAGCTGTTTTTT
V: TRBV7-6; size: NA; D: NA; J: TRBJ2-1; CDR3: CASSLAANEQFF; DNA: TGTGCCAGCAGCTTAGCGGCGAATGAGCAGTTCTTC
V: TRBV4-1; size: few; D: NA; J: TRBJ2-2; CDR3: CASSQDFANTGELFF; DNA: TGCGCCAGCAGCCAAGATTTTGCGAACACCGGGGAGCTGTTTTTT
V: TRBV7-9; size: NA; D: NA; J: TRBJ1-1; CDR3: CASSHGREMNTEAFF; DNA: TGTGCCAGCAGCCATGGACGAGAGATGAACACTGAAGCTTTCTTT
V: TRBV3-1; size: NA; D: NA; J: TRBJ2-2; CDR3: CASSPLAGGTGELFF; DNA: TGTGCCAGCAGCCCCCTGGCGGGCGGCACCGGGGAGCTGTTTTTT
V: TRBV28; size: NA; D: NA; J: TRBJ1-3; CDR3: CASSLGLSGETGNTIYF; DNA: TGTGCCAGCAGTTTGGGCTTGTCAGGGGAGACTGGAAACACCATATATTTT
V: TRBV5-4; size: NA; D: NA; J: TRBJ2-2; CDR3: CASRANTGELFF; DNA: TGTGCCAGCAGGGCGAACACCGGGGAGCTGTTTTTT
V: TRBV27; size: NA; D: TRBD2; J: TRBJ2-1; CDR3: CASGQLAGGPVNEQFF; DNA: TGTGCCAGCGGCCAACTAGCGGGAGGGCCGGTCAATGAGCAGTTCTTC
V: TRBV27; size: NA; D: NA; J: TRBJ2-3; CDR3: CASSVIEPASTDTQYF; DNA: TGTGCCAGCAGTGTCATAGAGCCTGCTAGCACAGATACGCAGTATTTT
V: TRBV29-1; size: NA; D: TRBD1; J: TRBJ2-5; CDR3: CSARGRGETQYF; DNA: TGCAGCGCCAGGGGGCGAGGAGAGACCCAGTACTTC
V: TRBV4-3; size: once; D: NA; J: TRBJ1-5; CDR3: CASSQVQVEGGNQPQHF; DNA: TGCGCCAGCAGCCAAGTACAGGTAGAGGGAGGCAATCAGCCCCAGCATTTT
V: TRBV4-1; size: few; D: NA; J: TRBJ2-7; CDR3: CASSQVEQVTYEQYF; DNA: TGCGCCAGCAGCCAAGTCGAACAGGTTACCTACGAGCAGTACTTC
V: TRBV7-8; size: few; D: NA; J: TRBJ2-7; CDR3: CASSRTQEYNEQYF; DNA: TGTGCCAGCAGCCGTACCCAGGAGTACAACGAGCAGTACTTC
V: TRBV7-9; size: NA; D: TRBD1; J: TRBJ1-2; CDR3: CASSPQMGDRGNYGYTF; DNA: TGTGCCAGCAGCCCTCAGATGGGGGACAGGGGGAACTATGGCTACACCTTC
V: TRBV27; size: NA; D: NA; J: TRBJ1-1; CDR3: CASSFSVGAEAFF; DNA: TGTGCCAGCAGTTTCTCCGTCGGGGCTGAAGCTTTCTTT
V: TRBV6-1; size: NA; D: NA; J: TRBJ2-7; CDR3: CASIQTTLPYYEQYF; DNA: TGTGCCAGCATTCAGACAACCTTGCCCTACTACGAGCAGTACTTC
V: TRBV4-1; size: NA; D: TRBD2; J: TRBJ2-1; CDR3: CASSSWVLGGRGYNEQFF; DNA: TGCGCCAGCAGCTCATGGGTCCTCGGCGGGAGGGGTTACAATGAGCAGTTCTTC
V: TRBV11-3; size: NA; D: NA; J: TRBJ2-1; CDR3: CASSSLGAGAQFF; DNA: TGTGCCAGCAGCTCGCTGGGGGCCGGGGCACAGTTCTTC
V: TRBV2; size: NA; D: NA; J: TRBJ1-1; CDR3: CASSEARDGSLNTEAFF; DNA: TGTGCCAGCAGTGAAGCGAGAGACGGGTCTTTGAACACTGAAGCTTTCTTT
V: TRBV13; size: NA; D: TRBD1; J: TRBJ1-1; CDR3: CASSSPSRGLTEAFF; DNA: TGTGCCAGCAGCTCGCCTTCCAGGGGGCTGACTGAAGCTTTCTTT
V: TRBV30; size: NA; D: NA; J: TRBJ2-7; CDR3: CAWSGGQGGEQYF; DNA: TGTGCCTGGAGTGGAGGGCAGGGAGGCGAGCAGTACTTC
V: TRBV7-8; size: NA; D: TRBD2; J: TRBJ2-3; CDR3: CASSFYPAGGTDTQYF; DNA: TGTGCCAGCAGCTTCTATCCAGCGGGGGGCACAGATACGCAGTATTTT